Listed below are T cell receptor beta chains from one sample, sequenced in a study of shared clonotypes between healthy human individuals. Profiled with immunoSEQ multiplex PCR; TCRdb holds only in-frame clones, not every one. The table has about 1.1 million clones, around 78% seen once; the top ten hold 0.61%. Sequencing input: memory CD4+ T cells from PBMCs. The receptors shown here come from a man aged 18 to 30 in good health. Some clones in this sample may be carry-over from other donors' samples. Each CDR3 is given with its conserved first and last residue. Fields, in order: D gene, J gene, V gene, clone size, CDR3 protein, CDR3 DNA. A D gene is named only where the DNA matches it firmly. Clone size is not always given. Where it is, it says once, few, many or a class for expanded clones.

d_gene: .; j_gene: TRBJ2-3; v_gene: TRBV28; abundance: .; CDR3aa: CASTPGTHLGGQYF; CDR3nt: TGTGCCAGCACCCCCGGGACTCACCTAGGCGGGCAGTATTTT
d_gene: .; j_gene: TRBJ2-2; v_gene: TRBV5-5; abundance: few; CDR3aa: CASRMTGAFTGELFF; CDR3nt: TGTGCCAGCAGGATGACGGGGGCCTTCACCGGGGAGCTGTTTTTT
d_gene: TRBD2; j_gene: TRBJ2-3; v_gene: TRBV7-3; abundance: .; CDR3aa: CASSLMGLAYPTDTQYF; CDR3nt: TGTGCCAGCAGCTTAATGGGACTAGCCTATCCCACAGATACGCAGTATTTT
d_gene: .; j_gene: TRBJ2-2; v_gene: TRBV5-1; abundance: .; CDR3aa: CASSLFSGPYTGELFF; CDR3nt: TGCGCCAGCAGCTTGTTCTCGGGGCCTTACACCGGGGAGCTGTTTTTT
d_gene: .; j_gene: TRBJ1-2; v_gene: TRBV28; abundance: few; CDR3aa: CASSLMDGYTF; CDR3nt: TGTGCCAGCAGTTTGATGGATGGCTACACCTTC
d_gene: TRBD1; j_gene: TRBJ1-1; v_gene: TRBV10-3; abundance: few; CDR3aa: CAIRRDRGRSEAFF; CDR3nt: TGTGCCATCAGAAGGGACAGGGGGCGAAGTGAAGCTTTCTTT
d_gene: .; j_gene: TRBJ1-4; v_gene: TRBV19; abundance: .; CDR3aa: CASSRQVGGEKLFF; CDR3nt: TGTGCCAGTAGTAGACAGGTGGGCGGTGAAAAACTGTTTTTT
d_gene: .; j_gene: TRBJ2-7; v_gene: TRBV7-9; abundance: many; CDR3aa: CASSLVQGIVYEQYF; CDR3nt: TGTGCCAGCAGCTTAGTTCAGGGGATAGTTTACGAGCAGTACTTC
d_gene: TRBD2; j_gene: TRBJ2-3; v_gene: TRBV28; abundance: .; CDR3aa: CASSTRTSGISTDTQYF; CDR3nt: TGTGCCAGCAGTACCCGGACTAGCGGAATTAGCACAGATACGCAGTATTTT
d_gene: .; j_gene: TRBJ1-2; v_gene: TRBV5-1; abundance: .; CDR3aa: CASSLGTTIRSNYGYTF; CDR3nt: TGCGCCAGCAGCTTGGGCACGACGATTAGGTCTAACTATGGCTACACCTTC